Listed below are T cell receptor beta chains from one sample, sequenced in a study of cytomegalovirus exposure and HLA in healthy donors. The table came from immunoSEQ multiplex PCR; TCRdb's copy has only in-frame clones and leaves some out. The sample totals about 200,000 clones; its top ten clones hold almost 0.75%. The sequenced sample was PBMCs. The receptor source for this set is a boy aged 10-17 years in good health and CMV-seronegative. Each CDR3 is given with its conserved first and last residue. Fields, in order: V gene, D gene, J gene, CDR3 protein, CDR3 DNA. A D gene is named only where the DNA matches it firmly.

V gene: TRBV6-6; D gene: TRBD1; J gene: TRBJ1-2; CDR3 protein: CASSYLDRTGGYTF; CDR3 DNA: TGTGCCAGCAGTTACCTGGACAGGACTGGCGGCTACACCTTC
V gene: TRBV7-9; D gene: .; J gene: TRBJ2-1; CDR3 protein: CASSLSSNEQFF; CDR3 DNA: TGTGCCAGCAGCTTATCCTCTAACGAGCAGTTCTTC
V gene: TRBV28; D gene: .; J gene: TRBJ2-7; CDR3 protein: CASSLLGGSYEQYF; CDR3 DNA: TGTGCCAGCAGTTTATTGGGGGGTTCCTACGAGCAGTACTTC
V gene: TRBV19; D gene: .; J gene: TRBJ1-2; CDR3 protein: CASRDDSYGYTF; CDR3 DNA: TGTGCCAGTAGGGATGACAGCTATGGCTACACCTTC
V gene: TRBV2; D gene: .; J gene: TRBJ1-1; CDR3 protein: CASSVGGDRNTEAFF; CDR3 DNA: TGTGCCAGCAGTGTTGGGGGCGATCGGAACACTGAAGCTTTCTTT
V gene: TRBV15; D gene: TRBD1; J gene: TRBJ1-5; CDR3 protein: CATSSSGQGFGQPQHF; CDR3 DNA: TGTGCCACCAGCAGTTCCGGACAGGGGTTTGGCCAGCCCCAGCATTTT
V gene: TRBV6-5; D gene: TRBD1; J gene: TRBJ2-1; CDR3 protein: CASSEQGYGEQFF; CDR3 DNA: TGTGCCAGCAGTGAACAGGGGTACGGTGAGCAGTTCTTC
V gene: TRBV30; D gene: .; J gene: TRBJ2-1; CDR3 protein: CAWVVDSYNEQFF; CDR3 DNA: TGTGCCTGGGTCGTAGACTCCTACAATGAGCAGTTCTTC
V gene: TRBV2; D gene: .; J gene: TRBJ1-5; CDR3 protein: CASSVRDSNQPQHF; CDR3 DNA: TGTGCCAGCAGTGTGCGGGACAGCAATCAGCCCCAGCATTTT
V gene: TRBV5-1; D gene: .; J gene: TRBJ2-3; CDR3 protein: CASSPPVADTQYF; CDR3 DNA: TGCGCCAGCAGCCCCCCGGTGGCAGATACGCAGTATTTT
V gene: TRBV6-5; D gene: .; J gene: TRBJ2-7; CDR3 protein: CASSPGLSYEQYF; CDR3 DNA: TGTGCCAGCAGCCCCGGTTTGTCCTACGAGCAGTACTTC
V gene: TRBV6-5; D gene: TRBD1; J gene: TRBJ1-2; CDR3 protein: CASSDRGRGGYTF; CDR3 DNA: TGTGCCAGCAGTGACAGGGGGCGGGGTGGCTACACCTTC
V gene: TRBV6-1; D gene: TRBD1; J gene: TRBJ2-1; CDR3 protein: CASSGRRQGANEQFF; CDR3 DNA: TGTGCCAGCAGTGGGAGGAGACAGGGGGCGAATGAGCAGTTCTTC
V gene: TRBV9; D gene: .; J gene: TRBJ1-1; CDR3 protein: CASSSLGSEAFF; CDR3 DNA: TGTGCCAGCAGCTCCCTTGGGAGTGAAGCTTTCTTT
V gene: TRBV27; D gene: .; J gene: TRBJ1-1; CDR3 protein: CASSLIQDTEAFF; CDR3 DNA: TGTGCCAGCAGCCTTATACAGGACACTGAAGCTTTCTTT
V gene: TRBV18; D gene: .; J gene: TRBJ2-7; CDR3 protein: CASSPPVNSYEQYF; CDR3 DNA: TGTGCCAGCTCACCTCCGGTAAACTCCTACGAGCAGTACTTC
V gene: TRBV6-1; D gene: .; J gene: TRBJ1-1; CDR3 protein: CASSPATAATEAFF; CDR3 DNA: TGTGCCAGCAGTCCTGCGACAGCAGCCACTGAAGCTTTCTTT
V gene: TRBV18; D gene: .; J gene: TRBJ1-5; CDR3 protein: CASSPSGGPGWPQHF; CDR3 DNA: TGTGCCAGCTCACCTTCCGGGGGTCCCGGGTGGCCCCAGCATTTT